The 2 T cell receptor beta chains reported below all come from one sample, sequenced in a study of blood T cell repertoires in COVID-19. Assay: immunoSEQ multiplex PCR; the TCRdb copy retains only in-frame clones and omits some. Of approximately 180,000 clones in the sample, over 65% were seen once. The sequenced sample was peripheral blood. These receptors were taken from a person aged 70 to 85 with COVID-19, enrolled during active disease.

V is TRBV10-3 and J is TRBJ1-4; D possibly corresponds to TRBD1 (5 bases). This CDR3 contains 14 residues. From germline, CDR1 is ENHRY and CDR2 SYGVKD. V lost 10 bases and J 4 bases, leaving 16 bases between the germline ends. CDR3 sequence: CATAEGQGNEKLFF. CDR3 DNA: TGTGCCACCGCAGAAGGGCAGGGTAATGAAAAACTGTTTTTT.

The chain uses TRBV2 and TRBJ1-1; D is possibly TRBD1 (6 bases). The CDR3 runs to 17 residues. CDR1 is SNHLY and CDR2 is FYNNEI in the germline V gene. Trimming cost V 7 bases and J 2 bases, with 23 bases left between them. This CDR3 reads CASNSGYGGGGNTEAFF. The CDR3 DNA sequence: TGTGCCAGCAACAGCGGGTATGGGGGCGGGGGAAACACTGAAGCTTTCTTT.